The source of this TCR beta chain is a study of regulatory T cells in long-lasting Graves disease. The V gene's germline CDR1 is MDHEN and CDR2 SYDVKM. The CDR3 contains 16 residues. Trimming cost V 1 base and J 0 bases, with 13 bases left between them. Time point described: persistent/refractory GD, antithyroid drugs over 5 years with positive TRAb. Following extraction of RNA from PBMCs, that RNA was used to make the TCR library. EDTA tubes received approximately 8.4 milliliters of collected peripheral blood. Remarks on this clonotype: The antigen is not known.

Overall study results and limits: Limited samples may have lowered accuracy. Gene preferences differed: TRBV28, TRBJ1-2, TRBJ2-5 in persistent cases.

Building of the TCR beta libraries involved iRepertoire HTBI primers and Arm-PCR of CDR3 regions. Under the authors' procedure: The study identified 60 to 65 TRBV and 13 to 15 TRBJ segments across samples. TCRdb processed the multiplex PCR reads anew with MiXCR; each CDR3 protein has one entry. The V and J calls reflect TCRdb's pipeline rather than the authors' work. This sample yields 300,000 or so distinct CDR3 sequences, of which less than 20% are seen a single time; just under 30% belongs to the top ten. The gene calls are TRBV28 and TRBJ2-7, with D perhaps TRBD1 (6 bases). The sample was peripheral blood mononuclear cells (PBMCs), taken when the disease was refractory, from a patient treated with antithyroid drugs. This TCR was sampled from a female donor with Graves disease. Here the CDR3 reads CASSLLMDRSSYEQYF. The CDR3 DNA reads TGTGCCAGCAGTTTATTGATGGACAGAAGCTCCTACGAGCAGTACTTC.